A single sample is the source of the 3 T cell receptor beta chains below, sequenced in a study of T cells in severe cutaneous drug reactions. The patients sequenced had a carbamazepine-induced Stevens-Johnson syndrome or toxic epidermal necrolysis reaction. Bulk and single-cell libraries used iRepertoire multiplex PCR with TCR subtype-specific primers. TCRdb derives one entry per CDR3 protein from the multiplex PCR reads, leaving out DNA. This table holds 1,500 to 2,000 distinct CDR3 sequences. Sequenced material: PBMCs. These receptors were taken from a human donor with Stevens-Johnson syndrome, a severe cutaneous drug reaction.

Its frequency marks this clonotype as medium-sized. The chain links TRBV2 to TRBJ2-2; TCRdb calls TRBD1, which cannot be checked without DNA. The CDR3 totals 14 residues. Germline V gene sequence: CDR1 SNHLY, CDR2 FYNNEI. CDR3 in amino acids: CASRWDKNTGELFF.

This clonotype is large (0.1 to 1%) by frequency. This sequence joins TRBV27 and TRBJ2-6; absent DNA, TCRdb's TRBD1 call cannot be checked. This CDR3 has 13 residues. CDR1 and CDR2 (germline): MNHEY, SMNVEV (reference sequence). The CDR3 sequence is CASRTAGANVLTF.

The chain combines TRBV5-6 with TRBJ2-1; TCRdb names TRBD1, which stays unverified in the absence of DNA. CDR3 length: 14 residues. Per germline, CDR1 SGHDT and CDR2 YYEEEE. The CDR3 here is CASSLRTGRNEQFF. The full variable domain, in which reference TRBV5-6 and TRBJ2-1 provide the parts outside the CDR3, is DAGVTQSPTHLIKTRGQQVTLRCSPKSGHDTVSWYQQALGQGPQFIFQYYEEEERQRGNFPDRFSGHQFPNYSSELNVNALLLGDSALYLCASSLRTGRNEQFFGPGTRLTVL.